Shown below are 15 T cell receptor beta chains from a single sample sequenced in a study of cytomegalovirus exposure and HLA in healthy donors. This PCR relied on a set of 60 Vbeta primers and 13 Jbeta primers. Assay used: immunoSEQ multiplex PCR; TCRdb lists only in-frame clones, some missing. Of 80,000 to 95,000 clones in the sample, 81% were seen once. Sequencing was performed on PBMCs. These TCRs come from a woman aged 30 to 39 in good health and CMV-seronegative.

The rearrangement uses TRBV27 and TRBJ2-1, with 11 positions matching TRBD2. The CDR3 runs 16 residues. The trim removed 4 bases at V and 7 bases at J, leaving 9 bases unmatched. CDR1 and CDR2 (germline): MNHEY, SMNVEV (reference sequence). CDR3: CASSWASGRWVNEQFF. CDR3 in DNA: TGTGCCAGCAGTTGGGCTAGCGGGAGGTGGGTTAATGAGCAGTTCTTC.

V is TRBV30 and J is TRBJ2-7; D may be TRBD1 (6 bases). The germline gives CDR1 GTSNPN, CDR2 SVGIG (reference sequence). This CDR3 has 12 amino acids. V was trimmed by 3 bases and J by 3 bases, leaving 9 bases between them. The CDR3 nucleotides are TGTGCCTGGAGACAGGGTAACTACGAGCAGTACTTC. It is translated as CAWRQGNYEQYF.

The rearrangement joins TRBV7-8 to TRBJ2-6; no reliable D call. The CDR3 extends over 18 amino acids. CDR1 and CDR2 (germline): SGHVS, FQNEAQ. The V and J ends lost 0 bases and 0 bases respectively, with 12 bases between them. CDR3 amino acids: CASSLANLRSSGANVLTF. In DNA, the CDR3 is TGTGCCAGCAGCTTAGCCAACCTTAGAAGCTCTGGGGCCAACGTCCTGACTTTC. Filled out from reference TRBV7-8 and TRBJ2-6, the complete variable domain reads GAGVSQSPRYKVAKRGQDVALRCDPISGHVSLFWYQQALGQGPEFLTYFQNEAQLDKSGLPSDRFFAERPEGSVSTLKIQRTQQEDSAVYLCASSLANLRSSGANVLTFGAGSRLTVL.

The chain combines TRBV6-1 with TRBJ1-1; a weak D match, TRBD1 (6 bases). V lost 5 bases and J 6 bases, leaving 16 bases between the germline ends. Looked up from germline, CDR1 is MNHNS and CDR2 is SASEGT. The CDR3 runs 14 residues. CDR3 sequence: CASSPEWGRAEAFF. The CDR3 bases are TGTGCCAGCAGTCCGGAGTGGGGGCGCGCTGAAGCTTTCTTT.

V gene TRBV10-3 combines with J gene TRBJ1-3; no clear D. The CDR3 length is 15 residues. CDR1 and CDR2 from the germline V gene are ENHRY and SYGVKD. Trimming cost V 6 bases and J 0 bases, with 12 bases left between them. This chain's CDR3 is CAIRPQANSGNTIYF. As DNA, the CDR3 is TGTGCCATCAGGCCCCAGGCTAACTCTGGAAACACCATATATTTT.

The chain carries TRBV10-3 and TRBJ1-2; 10 bases fit TRBD1. Germline CDR1 is ENHRY and CDR2 is SYGVKD. J was trimmed by 2 bases and V by 7 bases; bases with no gene match: 10. The CDR3 loop spans 16 amino acids. CDR3 residues: CAITWGQGWGNYGYTF. CDR3 DNA: TGTGCCATCACATGGGGACAGGGGTGGGGAAACTATGGCTACACCTTC.

This clone has only a few counts. The rearrangement uses TRBV10-3 and TRBJ2-1; D may be TRBD2 (6 bases). Germline CDR1 reads ENHRY; CDR2 reads SYGVKD. Trimming removed 3 bases at V and 5 bases at J, with 14 bases between. The CDR3 consists of 15 residues. CDR3 sequence: CAISERREHDNEQFF. CDR3 in DNA: TGTGCCATCAGTGAAAGGAGGGAGCACGACAATGAGCAGTTCTTC.

The count of this clone is one. The rearrangement joins TRBV5-1 to TRBJ2-7; TRBD1 might be the D (7 bases). Germline V gives CDR1 SGHRS, CDR2 YFSETQ. The CDR3 spans 14 residues. Trimming stripped 0 bases from V and 2 bases from J, with 9 bases between. In DNA form, the CDR3 reads TGCGCCAGCAGCTTGGGGAGGGGGCCCTACGAGCAGTACTTC. Amino acids: CASSLGRGPYEQYF.

This clone was seen a handful of times. This rearrangement joins TRBV7-2 to TRBJ2-1; 8 positions agree with TRBD1. This CDR3 is 16 amino acids long. Germline assignment: CDR1 SGHTA and CDR2 FQGNSA. After removal of 0 bases from V and 7 bases from J, the junction contained 8 bases not matched to a gene. CDR3 residues: CASSLAGDRLGNEQFF. CDR3 coding DNA: TGTGCCAGCAGCTTAGCAGGGGACAGGTTGGGTAATGAGCAGTTCTTC.

J is TRBJ2-7 and V is TRBV2, with 8 bases fitting TRBD2. The germline gives CDR1 SNHLY, CDR2 FYNNEI. Trimming removed 4 bases from V and 4 bases from J; junction bases left unmatched: 0. The length of the CDR3 is 12 residues. The CDR3 loop reads CASSAGGYEQYF. The CDR3, as DNA: TGTGCCAGCAGTGCGGGGGGGTACGAGCAGTACTTC.

This clone was seen more than once but under ten times. The CDR3 spells CASSLAGQGNTGELFF. CDR3 DNA sequence: TGTGCCAGCAGCTTAGCGGGACAGGGCAATACCGGGGAGCTGTTTTTT. The chain carries TRBV7-9 and TRBJ2-2; TRBD1 aligns across 9 bases. This CDR3 region has 16 residues. Per the germline V gene, CDR1 is SEHNR and CDR2 is FQNEAQ (reference sequence). V trimming: 0 bases; J trimming: 5 bases; junction bases outside the gene matches: 4.

This clone was seen only once. This chain links TRBV5-1 with TRBJ2-3; tentatively, D is TRBD1 (5 bases). CDR1 and CDR2 from the germline V gene are SGHRS and YFSETQ. V was trimmed by 4 bases and J by 0 bases, leaving 12 bases between them. This CDR3 spans 15 amino acids. The CDR3 DNA follows: TGCGCCAGCAGCGTGGGGCAGGCTAGCACAGATACGCAGTATTTT. Its translation: CASSVGQASTDTQYF.

The chain recombines TRBV19 with TRBJ2-1; maybe TRBD2 (6 bases). CDR1 and CDR2 from the germline V gene are LNHDA and SQIVND (reference sequence). This CDR3 comprises 16 residues. V dropped 5 bases and J dropped 7 bases, with 21 bases sitting between them. CDR3 nucleotide sequence: TGTGCCAGTAGTGGACACGGGACTCCAGTGTGGAATGAGCAGTTCTTC. It translates to CASSGHGTPVWNEQFF.

This rearrangement joins TRBV28 to TRBJ1-2; 7 bases align to TRBD1. Germline-derived CDR1 and CDR2 are MDHEN and SYDVKM. This CDR3 comprises 13 residues. Germline trimming cut 6 bases from V and 6 bases from J; bases unmatched to any gene: 7. CDR3 loop: CASRSGQGDGYTF. CDR3 nucleotide sequence: TGTGCCAGCAGATCTGGGCAGGGGGATGGCTACACCTTC.

J is TRBJ1-2 and V is TRBV7-9; possibly TRBD1 for D (5 bases). V lost 5 bases to trimming and J lost 4 bases, with 14 bases between them. CDR1 SEHNR and CDR2 FQNEAQ come from the germline V gene (reference sequence). The CDR3 loop spans 14 amino acids. Written as DNA, the CDR3 is TGTGCCAGCAGCCCTATGGGGGACTTCTATGGCTACACCTTC. As protein: CASSPMGDFYGYTF.